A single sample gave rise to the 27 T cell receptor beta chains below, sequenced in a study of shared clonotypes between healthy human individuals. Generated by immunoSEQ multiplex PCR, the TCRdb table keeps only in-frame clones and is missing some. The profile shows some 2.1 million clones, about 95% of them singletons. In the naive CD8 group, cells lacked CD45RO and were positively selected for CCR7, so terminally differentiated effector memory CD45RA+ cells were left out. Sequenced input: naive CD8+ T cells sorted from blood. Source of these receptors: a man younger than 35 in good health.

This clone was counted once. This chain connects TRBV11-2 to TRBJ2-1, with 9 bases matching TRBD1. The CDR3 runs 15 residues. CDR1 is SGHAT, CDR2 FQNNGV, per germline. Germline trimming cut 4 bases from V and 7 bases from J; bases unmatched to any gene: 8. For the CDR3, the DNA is TGTGCCAGCAGCTCACCGGGACAGGGCCCTAATGAGCAGTTCTTC. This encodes CASSSPGQGPNEQFF.

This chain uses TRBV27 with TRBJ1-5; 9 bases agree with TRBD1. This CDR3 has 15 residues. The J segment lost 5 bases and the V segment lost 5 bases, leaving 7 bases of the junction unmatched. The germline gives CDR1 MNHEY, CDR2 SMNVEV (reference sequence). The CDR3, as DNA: TGTGCCAGCAGTGCTACAGGGGGCGCTTATCAGCCCCAGCATTTT. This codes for CASSATGGAYQPQHF.

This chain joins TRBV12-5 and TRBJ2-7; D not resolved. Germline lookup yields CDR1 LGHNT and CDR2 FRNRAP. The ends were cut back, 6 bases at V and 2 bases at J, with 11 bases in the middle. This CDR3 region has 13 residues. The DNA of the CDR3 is TGTGCTAGTGGGGTAGGTTCGGCCTACGAGCAGTACTTC. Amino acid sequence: CASGVGSAYEQYF.

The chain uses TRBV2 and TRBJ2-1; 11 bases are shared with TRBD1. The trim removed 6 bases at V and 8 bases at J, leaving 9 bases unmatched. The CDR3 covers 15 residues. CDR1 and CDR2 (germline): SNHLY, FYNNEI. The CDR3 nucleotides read TGTGCCAGCAGGGTCGGACAGGGGGCGAACTATGAGCAGTTCTTC. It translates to CASRVGQGANYEQFF.

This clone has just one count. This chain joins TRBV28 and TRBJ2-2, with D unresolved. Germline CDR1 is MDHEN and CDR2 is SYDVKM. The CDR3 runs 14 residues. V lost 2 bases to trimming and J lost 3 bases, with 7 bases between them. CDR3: CASSLVGYTGELFF. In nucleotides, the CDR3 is TGTGCCAGCAGTTTAGTGGGTTACACCGGGGAGCTGTTTTTT.

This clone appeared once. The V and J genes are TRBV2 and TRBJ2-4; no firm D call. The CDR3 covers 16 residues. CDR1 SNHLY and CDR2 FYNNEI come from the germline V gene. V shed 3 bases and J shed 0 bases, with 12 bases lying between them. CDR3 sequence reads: CASSDKTNLAKNIQYF. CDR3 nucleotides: TGTGCCAGCAGTGACAAAACAAACCTAGCCAAAAACATTCAGTACTTC.

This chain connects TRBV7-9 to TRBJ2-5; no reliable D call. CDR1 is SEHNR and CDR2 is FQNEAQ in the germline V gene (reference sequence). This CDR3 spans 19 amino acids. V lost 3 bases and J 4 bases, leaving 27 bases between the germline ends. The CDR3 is CASSFPGPGQLLLGETQYF. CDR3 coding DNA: TGTGCCAGCAGCTTCCCGGGTCCCGGTCAGCTCCTCCTTGGAGAGACCCAGTACTTC. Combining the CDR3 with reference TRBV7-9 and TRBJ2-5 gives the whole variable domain DTGVSQNPRHKITKRGQNVTFRCDPISEHNRLYWYRQTLGQGPEFLTYFQNEAQLEKSRLLSDRFSAERPKGSFSTLEIQRTEQGDSAMYLCASSFPGPGQLLLGETQYFGPGTRLLVL.

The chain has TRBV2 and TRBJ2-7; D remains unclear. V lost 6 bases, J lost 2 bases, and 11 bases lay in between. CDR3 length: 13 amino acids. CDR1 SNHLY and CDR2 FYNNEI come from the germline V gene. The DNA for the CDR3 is TGTGCCAGCAGGGCCAGCGAAGCCTACGAGCAGTACTTC. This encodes CASRASEAYEQYF.

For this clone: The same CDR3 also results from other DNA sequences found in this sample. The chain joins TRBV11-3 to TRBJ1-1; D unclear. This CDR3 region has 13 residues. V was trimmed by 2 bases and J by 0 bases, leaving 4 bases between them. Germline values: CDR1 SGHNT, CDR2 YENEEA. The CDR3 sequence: CASSLSVNTEAFF. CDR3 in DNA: TGTGCCAGCAGCTTATCGGTGAACACTGAAGCTTTCTTT. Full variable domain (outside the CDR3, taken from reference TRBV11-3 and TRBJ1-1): EAGVVQSPRYKIIEKKQPVAFWCNPISGHNTLYWYLQNLGQGPELLIRYENEEAVDDSQLPKDRFSAERLKGVDSTLKIQPAELGDSAVYLCASSLSVNTEAFFGQGTRLTVV.

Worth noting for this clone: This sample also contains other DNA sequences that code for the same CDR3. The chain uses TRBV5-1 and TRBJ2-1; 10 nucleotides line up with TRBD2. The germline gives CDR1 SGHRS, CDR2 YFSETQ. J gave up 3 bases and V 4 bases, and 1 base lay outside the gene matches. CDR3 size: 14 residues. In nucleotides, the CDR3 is TGCGCCAGCAGCCGGACTAGCGGCTACAATGAGCAGTTCTTC. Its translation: CASSRTSGYNEQFF.

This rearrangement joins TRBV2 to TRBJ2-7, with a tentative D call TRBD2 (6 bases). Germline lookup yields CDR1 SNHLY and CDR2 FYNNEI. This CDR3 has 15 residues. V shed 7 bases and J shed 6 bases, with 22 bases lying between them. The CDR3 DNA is TGTGCCAGCACCTTCGGAGAGGGGACTGGGTTCGAGCAGTACTTC. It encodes CASTFGEGTGFEQYF.

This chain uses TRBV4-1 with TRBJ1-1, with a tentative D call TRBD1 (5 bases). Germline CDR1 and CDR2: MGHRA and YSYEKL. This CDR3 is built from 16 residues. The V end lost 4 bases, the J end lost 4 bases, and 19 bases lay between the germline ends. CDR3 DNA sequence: TGCGCCAGCAGCCTGGGGGGAGGAGGGAAGGGCACTGAAGCTTTCTTT. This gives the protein CASSLGGGGKGTEAFF.

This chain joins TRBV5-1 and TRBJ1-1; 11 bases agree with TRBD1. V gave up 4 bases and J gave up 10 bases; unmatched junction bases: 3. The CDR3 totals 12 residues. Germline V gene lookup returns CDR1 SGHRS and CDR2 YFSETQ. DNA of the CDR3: TGCGCCAGCAGCCGTGGGACAGGGGGAGCTTTCTTT. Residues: CASSRGTGGAFF.

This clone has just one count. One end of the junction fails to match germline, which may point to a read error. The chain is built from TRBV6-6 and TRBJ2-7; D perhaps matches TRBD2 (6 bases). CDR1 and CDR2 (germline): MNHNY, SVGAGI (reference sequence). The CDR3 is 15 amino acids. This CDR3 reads CASSYSAGGPEKSWF. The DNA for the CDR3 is TGTGCCAGCAGTTACTCGGCAGGAGGGCCGGAAAAATCTTGGTTC.

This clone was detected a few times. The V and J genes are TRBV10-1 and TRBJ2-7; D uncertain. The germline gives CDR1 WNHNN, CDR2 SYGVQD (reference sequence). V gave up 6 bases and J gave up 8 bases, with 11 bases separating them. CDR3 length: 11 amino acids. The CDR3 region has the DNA TGCGCCAGCAGAGTGGTCAGGAAGCAGTACTTC. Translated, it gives CASRVVRKQYF.

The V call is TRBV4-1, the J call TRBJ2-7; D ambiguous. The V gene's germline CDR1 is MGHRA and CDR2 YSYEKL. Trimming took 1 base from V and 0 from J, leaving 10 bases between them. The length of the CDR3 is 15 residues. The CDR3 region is CASSQVVGYSYEQYF. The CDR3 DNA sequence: TGCGCCAGCAGCCAAGTGGTAGGTTACTCCTACGAGCAGTACTTC.

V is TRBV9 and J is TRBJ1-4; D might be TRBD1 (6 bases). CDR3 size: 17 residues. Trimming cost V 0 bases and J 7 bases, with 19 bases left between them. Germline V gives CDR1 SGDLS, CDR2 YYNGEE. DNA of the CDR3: TGTGCCAGCAGCGTAGGCAGGGGCAGGGGAGGAGGTGAAAAACTGTTTTTT. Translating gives CASSVGRGRGGGEKLFF.

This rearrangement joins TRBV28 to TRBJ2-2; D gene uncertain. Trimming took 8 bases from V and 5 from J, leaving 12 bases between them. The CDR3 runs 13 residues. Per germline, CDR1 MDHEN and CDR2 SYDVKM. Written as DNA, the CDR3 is TGTGCCAGCCTAAAGGCAGGTACCGGGGAGCTGTTTTTT. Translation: CASLKAGTGELFF.

This CDR3 is CASSQDVGTGLTDTQYF. CDR3 nucleotides: TGCGCCAGCAGCCAAGATGTAGGGACAGGGCTCACAGATACGCAGTATTTT. J is TRBJ2-3 and V is TRBV4-1; 9 bases map to TRBD1. The germline CDR1 and CDR2 sequences are MGHRA and YSYEKL. Losses at the gene ends were 0 bases for V and 2 bases for J; bases not matched to a gene: 6. CDR3 size: 17 residues.

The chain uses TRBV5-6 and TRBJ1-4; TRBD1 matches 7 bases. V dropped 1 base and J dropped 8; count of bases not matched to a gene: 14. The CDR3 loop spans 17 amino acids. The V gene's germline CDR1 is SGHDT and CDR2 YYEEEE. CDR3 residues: CASSLPPTGPSPEKLFF. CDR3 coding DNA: TGTGCCAGCAGCTTGCCCCCGACAGGGCCTTCTCCCGAAAAACTGTTTTTT. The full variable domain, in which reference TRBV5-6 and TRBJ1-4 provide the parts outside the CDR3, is DAGVTQSPTHLIKTRGQQVTLRCSPKSGHDTVSWYQQALGQGPQFIFQYYEEEERQRGNFPDRFSGHQFPNYSSELNVNALLLGDSALYLCASSLPPTGPSPEKLFFGSGTQLSVL.

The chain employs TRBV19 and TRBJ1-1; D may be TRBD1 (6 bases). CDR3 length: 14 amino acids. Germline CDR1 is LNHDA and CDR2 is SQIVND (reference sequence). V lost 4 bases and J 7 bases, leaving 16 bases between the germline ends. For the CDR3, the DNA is TGTGCCAGTAGTAGCTTTACAGGGTCAGATGAAGCTTTCTTT. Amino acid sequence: CASSSFTGSDEAFF.

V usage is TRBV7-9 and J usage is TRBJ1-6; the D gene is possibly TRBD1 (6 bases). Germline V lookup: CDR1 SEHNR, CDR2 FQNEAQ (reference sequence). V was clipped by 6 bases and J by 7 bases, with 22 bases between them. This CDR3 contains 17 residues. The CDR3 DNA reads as TGTGCCAGCAGTTCTTTCCTAACTTGGACAGACAATTCACCCCTCCACTTT. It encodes CASSSFLTWTDNSPLHF. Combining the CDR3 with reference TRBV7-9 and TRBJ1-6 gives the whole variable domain DTGVSQNPRHKITKRGQNVTFRCDPISEHNRLYWYRQTLGQGPEFLTYFQNEAQLEKSRLLSDRFSAERPKGSFSTLEIQRTEQGDSAMYLCASSSFLTWTDNSPLHFGNGTRLTVT.

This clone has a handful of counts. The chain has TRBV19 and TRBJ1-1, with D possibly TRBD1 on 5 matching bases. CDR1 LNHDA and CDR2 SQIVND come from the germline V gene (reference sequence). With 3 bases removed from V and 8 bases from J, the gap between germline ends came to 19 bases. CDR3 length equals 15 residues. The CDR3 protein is CASSMEGRGRGEAFF. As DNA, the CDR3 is TGTGCCAGTAGTATGGAAGGGCGGGGCAGAGGGGAAGCTTTCTTT.

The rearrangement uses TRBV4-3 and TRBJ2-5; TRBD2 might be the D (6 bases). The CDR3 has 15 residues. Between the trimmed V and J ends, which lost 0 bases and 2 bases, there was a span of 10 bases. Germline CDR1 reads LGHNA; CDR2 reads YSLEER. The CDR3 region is CASSQDTSSQETQYF. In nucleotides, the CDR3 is TGCGCCAGCAGCCAAGATACTAGCAGTCAAGAGACCCAGTACTTC.

The CDR3 DNA is TGCAGCGTCGTCAGGGAAGATCCTGGCTACACCTTC. Its protein is CSVVREDPGYTF. The chain couples TRBV29-1 to TRBJ1-2, with a tentative D call TRBD1 (5 bases). The CDR3 is 12 amino acids. Germline V gene lookup returns CDR1 SQVTM and CDR2 ANQGSEA. V was shortened by 6 bases and J by 7 bases, with 15 bases between the two germline ends.

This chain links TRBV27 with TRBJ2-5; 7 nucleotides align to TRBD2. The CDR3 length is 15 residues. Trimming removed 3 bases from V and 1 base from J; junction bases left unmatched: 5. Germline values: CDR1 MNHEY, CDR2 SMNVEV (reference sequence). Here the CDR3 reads CASSFKRGIQETQYF. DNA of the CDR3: TGTGCCAGCAGTTTTAAGCGGGGTATCCAAGAGACCCAGTACTTC.

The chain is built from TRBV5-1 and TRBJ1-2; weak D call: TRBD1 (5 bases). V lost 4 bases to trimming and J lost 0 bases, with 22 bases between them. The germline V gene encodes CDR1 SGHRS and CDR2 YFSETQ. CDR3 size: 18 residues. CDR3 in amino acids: CASSSGLGDRGANYGYTF. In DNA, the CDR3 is TGCGCCAGCAGCAGCGGACTGGGGGATCGCGGTGCTAACTATGGCTACACCTTC.